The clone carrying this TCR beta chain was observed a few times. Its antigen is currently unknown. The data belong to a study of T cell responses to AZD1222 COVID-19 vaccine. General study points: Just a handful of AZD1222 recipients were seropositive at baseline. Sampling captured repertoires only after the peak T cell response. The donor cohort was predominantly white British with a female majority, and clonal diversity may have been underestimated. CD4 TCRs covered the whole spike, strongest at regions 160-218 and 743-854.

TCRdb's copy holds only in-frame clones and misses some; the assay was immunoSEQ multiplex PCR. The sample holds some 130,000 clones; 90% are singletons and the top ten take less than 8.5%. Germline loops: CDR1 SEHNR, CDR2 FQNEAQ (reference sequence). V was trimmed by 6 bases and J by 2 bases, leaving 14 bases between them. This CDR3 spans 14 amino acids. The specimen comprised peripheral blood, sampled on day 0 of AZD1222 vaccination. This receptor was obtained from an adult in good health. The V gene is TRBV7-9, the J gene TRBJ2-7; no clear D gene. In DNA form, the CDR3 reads TGTGCCAGCAGACCGGCGACGGTTACCTACGAGCAGTACTTC. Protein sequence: CASRPATVTYEQYF.